This TCR beta chain originates from a study of blood T cells in healthy people across ages. Aged about 6 to 100, donors were systemically healthy Caucasians from Russia. It was with a sample-barcoded 5' primer and a J-beta primer mix that a second PCR of roughly 7 to 12 cycles was run. TCRdb itself ran the 5' RACE reads through MiXCR, one entry per CDR3 protein. The top ten hold roughly 30% of the sample, which has about 680,000 distinct CDR3 sequences, around half seen once. About this clonotype itself: The antigen remains unidentified.

General study results and limits: Per million T cells, TCR beta diversity dropped roughly linearly as age increased.

CDR3 length: 16 amino acids. Germline values: CDR1 MNHEY, CDR2 SMNVEV (reference sequence). Trimming shortened V by 2 bases and J by 11 bases, and 24 bases separated the two germline ends. This chain links TRBV27 with TRBJ2-5; perhaps D is TRBD1 or TRBD2 (5 bases each). Source material: blood. This receptor was identified in an older woman in good health. This CDR3 is CASSLRPVGVGDEQYF. For the CDR3, the DNA is TGTGCCAGCAGTTTAAGACCGGTGGGAGTAGGGGATGAGCAGTACTTC.